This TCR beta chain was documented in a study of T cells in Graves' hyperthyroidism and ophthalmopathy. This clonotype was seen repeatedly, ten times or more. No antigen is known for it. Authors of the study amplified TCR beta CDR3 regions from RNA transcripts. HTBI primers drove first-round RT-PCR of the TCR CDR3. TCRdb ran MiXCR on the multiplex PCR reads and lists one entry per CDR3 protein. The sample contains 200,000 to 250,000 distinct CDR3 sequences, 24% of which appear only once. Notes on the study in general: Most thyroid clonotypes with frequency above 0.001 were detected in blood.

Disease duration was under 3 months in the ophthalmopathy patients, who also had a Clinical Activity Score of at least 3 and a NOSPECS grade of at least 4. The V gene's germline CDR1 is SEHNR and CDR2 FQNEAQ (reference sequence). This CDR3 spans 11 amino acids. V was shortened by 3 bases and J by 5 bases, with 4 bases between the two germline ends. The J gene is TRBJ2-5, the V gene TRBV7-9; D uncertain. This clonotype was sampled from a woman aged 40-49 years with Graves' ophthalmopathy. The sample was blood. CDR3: CASSFTETQYF. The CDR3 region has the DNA TGTGCCAGCAGCTTTACGGAGACCCAGTACTTC.